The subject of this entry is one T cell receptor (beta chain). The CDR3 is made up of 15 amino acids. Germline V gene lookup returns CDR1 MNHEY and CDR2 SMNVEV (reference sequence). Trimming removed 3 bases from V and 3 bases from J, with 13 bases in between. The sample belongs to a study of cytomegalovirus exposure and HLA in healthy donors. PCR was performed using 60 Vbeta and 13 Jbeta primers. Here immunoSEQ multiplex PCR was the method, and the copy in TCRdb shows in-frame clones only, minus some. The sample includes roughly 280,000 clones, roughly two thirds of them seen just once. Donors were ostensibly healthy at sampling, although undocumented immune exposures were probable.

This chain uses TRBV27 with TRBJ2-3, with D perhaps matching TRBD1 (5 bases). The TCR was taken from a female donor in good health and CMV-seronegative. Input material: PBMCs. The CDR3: CASSFGVRDTDTQYF. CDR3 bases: TGTGCCAGCAGTTTCGGTGTCAGGGATACAGATACGCAGTATTTT.